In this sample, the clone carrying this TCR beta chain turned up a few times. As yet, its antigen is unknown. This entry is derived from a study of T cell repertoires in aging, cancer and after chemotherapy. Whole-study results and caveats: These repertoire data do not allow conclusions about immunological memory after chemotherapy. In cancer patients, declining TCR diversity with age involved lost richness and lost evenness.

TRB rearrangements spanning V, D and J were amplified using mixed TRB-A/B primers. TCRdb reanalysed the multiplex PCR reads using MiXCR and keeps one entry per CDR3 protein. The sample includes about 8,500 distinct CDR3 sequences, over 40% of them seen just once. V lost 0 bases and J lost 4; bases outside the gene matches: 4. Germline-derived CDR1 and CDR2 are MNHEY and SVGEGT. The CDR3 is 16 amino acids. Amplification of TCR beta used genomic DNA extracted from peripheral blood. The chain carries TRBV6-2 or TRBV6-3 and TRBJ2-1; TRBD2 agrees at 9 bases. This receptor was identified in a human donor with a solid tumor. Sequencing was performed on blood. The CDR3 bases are TGTGCCAGCAGTTACTCGGTAGCGGGGGTATACAATGAGCAGTTCTTC. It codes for CASSYSVAGVYNEQFF.